These T cell receptor beta chains were read from a single sample in a study of blood T cell repertoires in COVID-19. Sequencing used immunoSEQ multiplex PCR; TCRdb keeps in-frame clones, though not all of them. This sample has fewer than 250,000 clones, with around 80% found just once. The sample consisted of peripheral blood. These receptors came from a woman aged 50 to 60 with acute or convalescent COVID-19. The CDR3 runs from the conserved cysteine through the conserved F or W. A D gene is named only where the DNA matches it firmly. Size is stated for part of the rows, as once, few or many counts, or as a class when the clone is expanded.

>TRBV5-1|TRBD1|TRBJ1-1|-
TGCGCCAGCAGCGTCAGGACAGGGGGGAACACTGAAGCTTTCTTT
CASSVRTGGNTEAFF
>TRBV3-1/TRBV3-2|-|TRBJ2-2|-
TGTGCCAGCAGCCAAAGACTCCCTACCGGGGAGCTGTTTTTT
CASSQRLPTGELFF
>TRBV2|-|TRBJ1-1|-
TGTGCCAGCAGGGTACGGGGGAACACTGAAGCTTTCTTT
CASRVRGNTEAFF
>TRBV20-1|-|TRBJ2-2|once
TGCAGTGCTAGTTACAGAACGAACACCGGGGAGCTGTTTTTT
CSASYRTNTGELFF
>TRBV29-1|-|TRBJ1-1|-
TGCAGCGTTGCTTGGTCCGGGAACACTGAAGCTTTCTTT
CSVAWSGNTEAFF
>TRBV6-5|-|TRBJ2-1|once
TGTGCCAGCAGCTGGGGGAGGGGGGGCGATGAGCAGTTCTTC
CASSWGRGGDEQFF
>TRBV2|-|TRBJ1-2|once
TGTGCCAGCGGAGGACAGTCGATAACCTTC
CASGGQSITF
>TRBV9|TRBD1|TRBJ1-2|-
TGTGCCAGCAGAGATCATACAGGGGACTATGGCTACACCTTC
CASRDHTGDYGYTF
>TRBV23-1|TRBD1|TRBJ2-3|-
TGCGCCAGCAGTCAATCGTCGGGACAGGGATGGGATACGCAGTATTTT
CASSQSSGQGWDTQYF
>TRBV5-1|-|TRBJ1-3|-
TGCGCCAGCAGCTTGACGGGAGGACCTGGAAACACCATATATTTT
CASSLTGGPGNTIYF
>TRBV30|TRBD1|TRBJ1-4|-
TGTGCCTGGAGTCCCGCTCGGACAGGGGCAACTAATGAAAAACTGTTTTTT
CAWSPARTGATNEKLFF
>TRBV24-1|TRBD1|TRBJ2-7|-
TGTGCCACCAGTGATCCGGGACAGGGCTACGAGCAGTACTTC
CATSDPGQGYEQYF
>TRBV3-1/TRBV3-2|TRBD2|TRBJ2-7|few
TGTGCCAGCAGCCAAGGACTAGCGGCCGCCTCCTACGAGCAGTACTTC
CASSQGLAAASYEQYF
>TRBV5-7|TRBD1|TRBJ1-4|-
TGTGCCAGCAGCTTGGGACAGGGGAGAGATGGTATGGGAAAACTGTTTTTT
CASSLGQGRDGMGKLFF
>TRBV20-1|-|TRBJ1-2|-
TGCAGTGGGACAGTGGGGGGCTACACCTTC
CSGTVGGYTF
>TRBV27|-|TRBJ2-7|-
TGTGCCAGCAGTTACGGGAACGAGCAGTACTTC
CASSYGNEQYF
>TRBV29-1|-|TRBJ2-7|-
TGCAGCGGGCGGACAGACTACGAGCAGTACTTC
CSGRTDYEQYF
>TRBV19|TRBD2|TRBJ2-2|-
TGTGCCAGTAGTACCTCCGGGAGCGGGAGGGCCTCCGGGGAGCTGTTTTTT
CASSTSGSGRASGELFF
>TRBV6-5|TRBD1|TRBJ2-1|-
TGTGCCGGCCGGGACAGGGGCTCAAATGAGCAGTTCTTC
CAGRDRGSNEQFF
>TRBV5-5|TRBD1|TRBJ1-5|once
TGTGCCAGCAGCAGCCGGGACAGGGGGCCCAATCAGCCCCAGCATTTT
CASSSRDRGPNQPQHF
>TRBV10-1|-|TRBJ2-2|-
TGCGCCAACGTAATACTCAGGGGTTTTGGAAACACCGGGGAGCTGTTTTTT
CANVILRGFGNTGELFF